Below, 8 T cell receptor beta chains from the same sample are listed, as sequenced in a study of blood T cells in healthy people across ages. A J-beta primer mix and a sample-barcoded 5' primer were used in a second PCR of roughly 7 to 12 cycles. From the 5' RACE reads, TCRdb called clonotypes with MiXCR, one entry per CDR3 protein. In the table there are around 1.5 million distinct CDR3 sequences, about 40% of which are singletons. Sample: blood. Receptors were obtained from a woman aged 18-29 years in good health.

This chain uses TRBV27 with TRBJ2-1; unclear D gene. Germline V lookup: CDR1 MNHEY, CDR2 SMNVEV (reference sequence). The germline V and J ends were trimmed by 4 bases and 9 bases, with 10 bases remaining between them. The CDR3 spans 12 residues. In nucleotides, the CDR3 is TGTGCCAGCAGTTCGCGTGGTGGTGAGCAGTTCTTC. Protein: CASSSRGGEQFF.

V gene TRBV6-1 combines with J gene TRBJ2-7; 8 bases line up with TRBD2. After removal of 4 bases from V and 7 bases from J, the junction contained 12 bases not matched to a gene. This CDR3 contains 15 residues. Germline CDR1 and CDR2: MNHNS and SASEGT. CDR3 DNA: TGTGCCAGCAGTGCCCCGGGACTAGGGTACAATGAGCAGTACTTC. As protein: CASSAPGLGYNEQYF.

The rearrangement links TRBV21-1 to TRBJ2-7; the D call TRBD1 from the table was never checked on the DNA. TRBV21-1 is assigned pseudogene status. The CDR3 length is 16 residues. The DNA for the CDR3 is TGTGCCAGCAGCAAAGAAAGTCAGGGACAGGGGTACGAGCAGTACTTC. Its translation: CASSKESQGQGYEQYF.

The chain combines TRBV5-1 with TRBJ2-7; D remains unclear. The germline gives CDR1 SGHRS, CDR2 YFSETQ. The germline V and J ends were trimmed by 0 bases and 5 bases, with 15 bases remaining between them. The CDR3 contains 15 residues. For the CDR3, the DNA is TGCGCCAGCAGCTTGGAAGGACGTTATCTCGACGAGCAGTACTTC. Protein sequence: CASSLEGRYLDEQYF.

This CDR3 reads CASSTTGGLTKNIQYF. The CDR3 bases are TGCGCCAGCAGCACGACGGGGGGTTTAACCAAAAACATTCAGTACTTC. This chain links TRBV5-1 with TRBJ2-4; 7 nucleotides align to TRBD2. CDR1 is SGHRS and CDR2 is YFSETQ in the germline V gene. The ends lost 4 bases at V and 2 bases at J; junction bases unmatched: 9. The CDR3 has 16 residues.

This clonotype was seen a few times. V and J are TRBV6-2 or TRBV6-3 and TRBJ1-2, with 7 bases matching TRBD1. V shed 4 bases and J 4 bases; nucleotides not matched to a gene: 9. Germline V lookup: CDR1 MNHEY, CDR2 SVGEGT. The CDR3 runs 15 residues. CDR3 residues: CASSSEGQSGYGYTF. As DNA, the CDR3 is TGTGCCAGCAGTTCCGAGGGACAGTCGGGCTATGGCTACACCTTC.

The chain uses TRBV6-6 and TRBJ1-1; the match to TRBD1 covers 7 bases. Losses at the gene ends were 2 bases for V and 8 bases for J; bases not matched to a gene: 8. The CDR3 is made up of 14 amino acids. The germline V gene encodes CDR1 MNHNY and CDR2 SVGAGI (reference sequence). The CDR3 sequence is CASSYPGTDKEAFF. The CDR3 region has the DNA TGTGCCAGCAGTTACCCCGGGACAGATAAAGAAGCTTTCTTT.

Of note for this clonotype: A much larger clone sits a single nucleotide away, making a read error possible. The chain uses TRBV20-1 and TRBJ2-1; perhaps TRBD2 as D (6 bases). Germline V gene data show CDR1 as DFQATT and CDR2 as SNEGSKA (reference sequence). V was trimmed by 3 bases and J by 6 bases, leaving 18 bases between them. The length of the CDR3 is 15 residues. DNA of the CDR3: TGCAGTGCTAGGGCTTTAGCGGACCTACGCAATGAGCAGTTCTTC. Translation: CSARALADLRNEQFF.